One and the same sample provided the 17 T cell receptor beta chains below, sequenced in a study of cytomegalovirus exposure and HLA in healthy donors. The study ran its PCR with 60 Vbeta and 13 Jbeta primers. Sequencing was performed with immunoSEQ multiplex PCR; in TCRdb, only in-frame clones are kept and a portion is missing. Among about 120,000 clones listed, over 70% were seen once. Input material: PBMCs. The receptors derive from a woman aged 18-29 years in good health and CMV-seronegative.

The rearrangement uses TRBV27 and TRBJ1-5; D might be TRBD1 (5 bases). V was clipped by 4 bases and J by 7 bases, with 14 bases between them. Germline V lookup: CDR1 MNHEY, CDR2 SMNVEV (reference sequence). This CDR3 comprises 14 residues. The CDR3: CASSSPTVRQPQHF. The CDR3 DNA follows: TGTGCCAGCAGTTCTCCGACAGTACGACAGCCCCAGCATTTT.

The J gene is TRBJ1-3, the V gene TRBV6-1; tentative D call: TRBD1 (6 bases). The CDR3 extends over 15 amino acids. CDR1 and CDR2 from the germline V gene are MNHNS and SASEGT. V was pared by 3 bases and J by 4 bases, with 13 bases between. The CDR3 nucleotides are TGTGCCAGCAGTGACAGGACCACAGGGGGAAACACCATATATTTT. Protein sequence: CASSDRTTGGNTIYF.

The chain links TRBV9 to TRBJ1-5, with no clear D. The CDR3 sequence is 15 residues long. Germline V gene lookup returns CDR1 SGDLS and CDR2 YYNGEE. Trimming took 7 bases from V and 5 from J, leaving 19 bases between them. The CDR3 region is CASAGGIGFDQPQHF. The CDR3 DNA is TGTGCCAGCGCCGGAGGGATAGGGTTTGATCAGCCCCAGCATTTT.

This clone was found once. The chain couples TRBV10-3 to TRBJ1-2; D ambiguous. Trimming stripped 4 bases from V and 0 bases from J, with 12 bases between. Germline V lookup: CDR1 ENHRY, CDR2 SYGVKD. The length of the CDR3 is 15 residues. The CDR3, as DNA: TGTGCCATCAGTGTGAAAAACTATACTAACTATGGCTACACCTTC. Its protein product is CAISVKNYTNYGYTF.

The rearrangement joins TRBV6-1 to TRBJ1-5, with D unclear. V shed 10 bases and J shed 2 bases, with 12 bases lying between them. The CDR3 is 13 residues long. Germline CDR1 is MNHNS and CDR2 is SASEGT. The CDR3 sequence is CAIGVYGNQPQHF. CDR3 DNA sequence: TGTGCCATCGGGGTGTACGGCAATCAGCCCCAGCATTTT.

The J gene is TRBJ1-6, the V gene TRBV5-1, with D unresolved. The CDR3 spans 15 residues. Trimming pared 5 bases from V and 7 bases from J, leaving 16 bases between. Germline CDR1 SGHRS, CDR2 YFSETQ. This CDR3 is CASRIDLSSNSPLHF. CDR3 DNA sequence: TGCGCCAGCAGGATAGACTTAAGTTCAAATTCACCCCTCCACTTT.

A remark on this clone: Other DNA sequences within the sample encode an identical CDR3. The rearrangement uses TRBV28 and TRBJ1-2; 8 positions match TRBD1. The CDR3 spans 12 residues. CDR1 and CDR2 (germline): MDHEN, SYDVKM. The ends lost 3 bases at V and 8 bases at J; junction bases unmatched: 2. CDR3 DNA sequence: TGTGCCAGCAGTTTGTCAGGGGGCGGCTACACCTTC. The encoded protein is CASSLSGGGYTF.

The table lists this clone with a count of one. This chain joins TRBV5-1 and TRBJ1-1, with D hard to call. Germline V gene sequence: CDR1 SGHRS, CDR2 YFSETQ. The CDR3 totals 14 residues. Trimming shortened V by 0 bases and J by 7 bases, and 13 bases separated the two germline ends. CDR3 in DNA: TGCGCCAGCAGCTTGGTTTTTCAAGCTAATGAAGCTTTCTTT. It codes for CASSLVFQANEAFF.

The chain employs TRBV5-8 and TRBJ1-4; D is undetermined. V was shortened by 7 bases and J by 3 bases, with 16 bases between the two germline ends. This CDR3 has 15 amino acids. Germline V gene data show CDR1 as SGHTS and CDR2 as YDEGEE. This chain's CDR3 is CASRTGINANEKLFF. CDR3 bases: TGTGCCAGCCGCACGGGAATCAATGCTAATGAAAAACTGTTTTTT.

Here the CDR3 DNA reads TGCAGCGTTGAAGACACTTCGAGGGGCTACACCTTC. This gives the protein CSVEDTSRGYTF. The chain couples TRBV29-1 to TRBJ1-2; D is undetermined. Trimming took off 0 bases at V and 8 bases at J, with 10 bases between the two ends. Germline assignment: CDR1 SQVTM and CDR2 ANQGSEA. The CDR3 totals 12 residues.

This clone was counted between two and nine times. The chain recombines TRBV7-9 with TRBJ1-1; possible D gene TRBD1, 5 bases. This CDR3 has 15 amino acids. CDR1 SEHNR and CDR2 FQNEAQ come from the germline V gene (reference sequence). Trimming stripped 5 bases from V and 2 bases from J, with 15 bases between. As DNA, the CDR3 is TGTGCCAGCAGCGTTGGAGGGGTGAGCAACACTGAAGCTTTCTTT. It translates to CASSVGGVSNTEAFF.

The chain employs TRBV7-9 and TRBJ1-6; D might be TRBD1 (6 bases). Looked up from germline, CDR1 is SEHNR and CDR2 is FQNEAQ (reference sequence). V lost 1 base and J lost 0, with 10 bases in between. This CDR3 is built from 17 residues. The CDR3 DNA is TGTGCCAGCAGCTTAGGACAGGTCAGCTCCTATAATTCACCCCTCCACTTT. Its protein product is CASSLGQVSSYNSPLHF.

The rearrangement links TRBV4-1 to TRBJ1-5; possibly TRBD1 for D (5 bases). V was pared by 1 base and J by 6 bases, with 10 bases between. The germline V gene encodes CDR1 MGHRA and CDR2 YSYEKL. The CDR3 consists of 14 residues. The CDR3 reads CASSQARAIQPQHF. The CDR3 DNA sequence: TGCGCCAGCAGCCAAGCCAGGGCGATTCAGCCCCAGCATTTT.

V and J are TRBV30 and TRBJ1-4; a possible D gene is TRBD1 (5 bases). The CDR3 totals 12 residues. Between the trimmed V and J ends, which lost 8 bases and 8 bases, there was a span of 15 bases. The V gene's germline CDR1 is GTSNPN and CDR2 SVGIG (reference sequence). The DNA for the CDR3 is TGTGCCCAGGACACGATCAAAGAAAAACTGTTTTTT. Translation gives CAQDTIKEKLFF.

This clone was detected a few times. This CDR3 is CATSRKTGSNEQFF. In DNA form, the CDR3 reads TGTGCCACCAGCAGAAAGACAGGGTCGAATGAGCAGTTCTTC. The V call is TRBV15, the J call TRBJ2-1; TRBD1 matches 7 bases. Per germline, CDR1 LNHNV and CDR2 YYDKDF (reference sequence). This CDR3 has 14 residues. Germline trimming cut 2 bases from V and 7 bases from J; bases unmatched to any gene: 5.

The gene calls are TRBV28 and TRBJ1-1; D gene ambiguous. Germline values: CDR1 MDHEN, CDR2 SYDVKM. This CDR3 has 13 residues. Between the trimmed V and J ends, which lost 3 bases and 4 bases, there was a span of 9 bases. The CDR3, as DNA: TGTGCCAGCAGTTTCGGTAGAGGCACTGAAGCTTTCTTT. This sequence encodes CASSFGRGTEAFF.

V is TRBV7-9 and J is TRBJ2-2; D is undetermined. Between the trimmed V and J ends, which lost 1 base and 4 bases, there was a span of 4 bases. Looked up from germline, CDR1 is SEHNR and CDR2 is FQNEAQ (reference sequence). The CDR3 spans 13 residues. The CDR3 sequence: CASSLDLTGELFF. In nucleotides, the CDR3 is TGTGCCAGCAGCTTAGATCTCACCGGGGAGCTGTTTTTT.